Below, one T cell receptor (beta chain) is given with its context. The antigen this receptor binds is unknown. There are no base qualities to consult, and no much larger clone falls within one base. Including the terminal cysteine and phenylalanine, the CDR3 comprises 15 residues. The CDR3 DNA has 45 bases and is translated from base 1. V and J are truncated by 5 bases and 5 bases respectively, leaving an intervening sequence of 16 bases. In the germline V gene (reference sequence), CDR1 corresponds to SGHAT and CDR2 to FQDESV. The time point label, read with the paper, signifies: baseline before first vaccination. Vaccinee samples came from UK trials COV001 and COV002, including a single-blind randomized controlled phase 2/3 trial of AZD1222 (ChAdOx1 nCoV-19) in healthy adults. Trial participant PBMC samples were collected at day 0 and day 28 after the second dose for TCRbeta chain sequencing. This record belongs to a study of T cell responses to AZD1222 COVID-19 vaccine (dated by TCRdb to the early 2020s). Regarding the study in general: AZD1222 recipients given second doses at about 4 weeks or at about 12 weeks were pooled, since spike-specific TCR depth and breadth were not found to differ between the two schedules. TCR sequencing was performed for over 230 trial participants, of whom 207 were given two doses of AZD1222 and approximately 25 were given two doses of MenACWY control vaccine. Trial participants were enrolled by age into 18-55, 56-69 and 70-plus year subgroups, with around 150, 28 and 57 TCR-sequenced participants respectively.

What the study reported, not specific to this receptor: A significant rise in spike-specific TCR breadth and depth was observed after two AZD1222 doses relative to day 0 and relative to MenACWY recipients. In the small 56-69-year group, the increase in depth fell short of significance, most likely because of low power. Because no day 14 peak-response samples were available, repertoires were characterized only after the peak T cell response. Conclusions about previously exposed vaccinees are limited, since just a handful of AZD1222 recipients were seropositive for SARS-CoV-2 at baseline. Nearly half of unique spike-specific TCRs reportedly recognized epitopes outside regions mutated in the B.1.351 and B.1.1.7 variants. CD4 TCRs associated with the vaccine covered the entire spike protein, and the dominant responses were in regions 160-218 and 743-854. Most participants were white British and females outnumbered males, and the authors suggested that clonal diversity may have been underestimated.

The CDR3 regions of human TCRbeta chains were analyzed by immunosequencing. The authors' pipeline ran thus. Repertoire TCRs were matched against a reference library of SARS-CoV-2-specific TCRs generated with the MIRA antigen-specificity platform. Breadth meant the fraction of unique TCRs that were SARS-CoV-2-associated, whereas depth meant the fraction of total T cells that were SARS-CoV-2-associated. Each spike-specific TCR was assigned to its reactive spike region and to a CD4 or CD8 class using the MIRA data. Log10-transformed breadth and depth values were compared by one-way ANOVA with Sidak's multiple comparisons tests. The source is immuneACCESS, and TCRdb retained only in-frame sequences with V and J called. Part of the clones is not carried over; for the studies checked, unresolved V genes explain less than half of this, and the remainder is unexplained. Clone size and V and J calls were adopted from that table, with D and trimming inferred from the DNA. Across this sample there are about 130,000 clones, with roughly 92% seen only once. Roughly 1% of the sample rests with the top ten.

The sample consisted of peripheral blood, taken on day 0 of AZD1222 vaccination. The TCR originated in an adult in good health. This chain joins TRBV11-1 to TRBJ2-1; the best D guess is TRBD1, with 6 bases matching. This receptor has the CDR3 CASSLGEGQNNEQFF. The nucleotides are TGTGCCAGCAGCCTAGGGGAAGGACAGAACAATGAGCAGTTCTTC.